This is a list of T cell receptor beta chains from one sample in a study of read filtering for tumor transcriptome and immune sequencing. TCRdb passed the reads through MiXCR, listing each CDR3 protein once. The sample records about 130,000 distinct CDR3 sequences, under 15% being singletons. Input material: a population of CD138-negative cells sorted from bone marrow. The source is a donor aged 40 or over with multiple myeloma. CDR3s include the opening cysteine and the closing phenylalanine or tryptophan. The D gene is left open where the match is weak. Some rows mark clone size as missing; the rest say once, few, many or name a class of expanded clone.

j_call d_call clone_size v_call cdr3_nt cdr3_aa
TRBJ2-1 TRBD1 many TRBV5-1 TGCGCCAGCAGCGCACGTCCCCCTTCTCTCGACAGGGCGAGGGTTCCTGGATCCTACAATGAGCAGTTCTTC CASSARPPSLDRARVPGSYNEQFF
TRBJ2-7 TRBD2 NA TRBV7-9 TGTGCCAGCAGCTTGACGAGGACTAGCGGGACTGGCTCCTACGAGCAGTACTTC CASSLTRTSGTGSYEQYF
TRBJ1-5 NA many TRBV20-1 TGCAGTGCTCAGGATAGCCGGAATCAGCCCCAGCATTTT CSAQDSRNQPQHF
TRBJ2-5 TRBD2 many TRBV7-9 TGTGCCAGCAGCTTTAAGTCCGTCGGACTAGCGGAAGAGACCCAGTACTTC CASSFKSVGLAEETQYF
TRBJ2-6 NA many TRBV23-1 TGCGCCAGCACCTCAGGGGTCGGGGCCAACGTCCTGACTTTC CASTSGVGANVLTF
TRBJ2-3 TRBD2 many TRBV11-2 TGTGCCAGCAGCCCGCGGACTAGCGGTAACACAGATACGCAGTATTTT CASSPRTSGNTDTQYF
TRBJ1-1 TRBD1 many TRBV9 TGTGCCAGCAGCGTAGGGATCGGGACAGGGGAGGCTGAAGCTTTCTTT CASSVGIGTGEAEAFF
TRBJ2-5 NA few TRBV3-1 TGTGCCAGCAGCCAAGCCAGGGCGGAGACCCAGTACTTC CASSQARAETQYF
TRBJ2-2 NA many TRBV4-2 TGTGCCAGCAGCCCGACCGGGAATCGGGGGGAGCTGTTTTTT CASSPTGNRGELFF
TRBJ2-1 TRBD2 many TRBV20-1 TGCAGTGTCCTCCCTAGGAGACTAGCGGGAGGGCGGAATGAGCAGTTCTTC CSVLPRRLAGGRNEQFF
TRBJ2-7 TRBD2 many TRBV14 TGTGCCAGCAGCCATCAAGCGGGGGACCGATACGAGCAGTACTTC CASSHQAGDRYEQYF
TRBJ2-1 TRBD1 many TRBV7-9 TGTGCCAGCAGCTCCGTAGGGGGCCATGAGCAGTTCTTC CASSSVGGHEQFF
TRBJ2-1 TRBD2 many TRBV29-1 TGCAGCGTAGGAACTAGCGGGGTTTACAATGAGCAGTTCTTC CSVGTSGVYNEQFF
TRBJ2-1 NA few TRBV30 TGTGCCTGGGACAAGGGCGTCGGCAATGAGCAGTTCTTC CAWDKGVGNEQFF
TRBJ1-1 NA many TRBV2 TGTGCCAGCAGTGCAAACGGGTTAATGAACACTGAAGCTTTCTTT CASSANGLMNTEAFF
TRBJ2-5 NA NA TRBV10-3 TGTGCCATCACGAGGGGTCCTCCGGGAGAGACCCAGTACTTC CAITRGPPGETQYF
TRBJ2-1 TRBD1 many TRBV11-2 TGTGCCAGCAGCGCCCGGGACAGGCGTAATGAGCAGTTCTTC CASSARDRRNEQFF
TRBJ2-1 NA many TRBV29-1 TGCAGCGTTCTCCGGATAAACAATGAGCAGTTCTTC CSVLRINNEQFF
TRBJ2-2 TRBD1 many TRBV28 TGTGCCAGCAGTCCCCTCGGGACAGCAAACACCGGGGAGCTGTTTTTT CASSPLGTANTGELFF
TRBJ2-1 TRBD2 NA TRBV20-1 TGCAGTGCTAGAAACGGGGGAGGGCCCTCCGATGAGCAGTTCTTC CSARNGGGPSDEQFF
TRBJ2-1 NA many TRBV19 TGTGCCAGTAGTATAGGACGTGACAATGAGCAGTTCTTC CASSIGRDNEQFF
TRBJ1-1 NA many TRBV28 TGTGCCAGCAGTGTGACGGCCGGAGGGACTGAAGCTTTCTTT CASSVTAGGTEAFF